A single sample is the source of the 26 T cell receptor beta chains below, sequenced in a study of T-cell memory formation after mild COVID-19. MiXCR, applied by TCRdb to the 5' RACE reads, yields one record per CDR3 protein. The repertoire has about 360,000 distinct CDR3 sequences, approximately 15% of them found once; the top ten carry roughly a fifth. The sequenced material came from PBMCs or a T cell subset sorted from them (not recorded which). Every receptor here comes from a young man who had mild COVID-19 (a few samples of this study predate the infection). Cell type and time point are not known.

The V call is TRBV7-2, the J call TRBJ2-7; possible D gene TRBD2, 6 bases. The CDR3 totals 15 residues. Between the trimmed V and J ends, which lost 4 bases and 5 bases, there was a span of 18 bases. CDR1 and CDR2 (germline): SGHTA, FQGNSA. CDR3 protein: CASSSNSGGGDEQYV. CDR3 in DNA: TGTGCCAGCAGCTCAAACTCAGGCGGAGGGGACGAGCAGTACGTC.

The chain employs TRBV7-6 and TRBJ2-3, with 10 bases that match TRBD2. The junction had 8 bases not matched to a gene; V was cut back by 5 bases and J by 6 bases. Germline V gene sequence: CDR1 SGHVS, CDR2 FNYEAQ. The CDR3 loop spans 15 amino acids. The CDR3 protein is CASSRSGGIPDTQYF. CDR3 DNA: TGTGCCAGCAGCCGTAGCGGGGGGATCCCCGATACGCAGTATTTT.

The chain combines TRBV4-3 with TRBJ2-2, with 7 bases lining up with TRBD1. The V and J ends lost 1 base and 7 bases, in that order; junction bases with no gene match: 12. The CDR3 totals 17 residues. Germline V CDR1 and CDR2: LGHNA, YSLEER. In DNA, the CDR3 is TGCGCCAGCAGCCAAGTAATAGAAGGGGGCGGAGACGGGGAGCTGTTTTTT. It yields the protein CASSQVIEGGGDGELFF.

The V gene is TRBV19, the J gene TRBJ2-3; TRBD2 might be the D (6 bases). This CDR3 is built from 14 residues. V lost 3 bases to trimming and J lost 1 base, with 8 bases between them. CDR1 and CDR2 from the germline V gene are LNHDA and SQIVND (reference sequence). CDR3 in amino acids: CASSIWGGTDTQYF. CDR3 sequence (DNA): TGTGCCAGTAGTATTTGGGGGGGCACAGATACGCAGTATTTT.

The chain is built from TRBV12-3 or TRBV12-4 and TRBJ1-2, with 10 bases identical to TRBD1. The CDR3 is made up of 16 amino acids. V lost 8 bases and J lost 1; bases outside the gene matches: 10. The CDR3 region is CASRGTGALFNYGYTF. The CDR3 bases are TGTGCCAGCCGAGGGACAGGGGCGCTTTTTAACTATGGCTACACCTTC.

Only one count was recorded for this clonotype. The J gene is TRBJ1-2, the V gene TRBV19; D uncertain. V was pared by 5 bases and J by 8 bases, with 15 bases between. The CDR3 length is 13 residues. Germline V lookup: CDR1 LNHDA, CDR2 SQIVND (reference sequence). CDR3 sequence: CASSPRSAMGYTF. DNA for the CDR3: TGTGCCAGTAGTCCAAGGTCCGCTATGGGCTACACCTTC.

The chain recombines TRBV4-1 with TRBJ1-5, with D possibly being TRBD1 (5 bases). From germline, CDR1 is MGHRA and CDR2 YSYEKL. The CDR3 runs 15 residues. V was clipped by 1 base and J by 6 bases, with 13 bases between them. The CDR3 sequence: CASSQVVGAGQPQHF. The DNA of the CDR3 is TGCGCCAGCAGCCAAGTAGTAGGGGCGGGTCAGCCCCAGCATTTT.

This clonotype has more than one count but fewer than ten. The CDR3 bases are TGTGCCAGCATTGGACCCTGGGGCGAGCAGTACGTC. This encodes CASIGPWGEQYV. The chain recombines TRBV6-5 with TRBJ2-7, with no clear D. Per germline, CDR1 MNHEY and CDR2 SVGAGI. V shed 7 bases and J shed 6 bases, with 13 bases lying between them. The CDR3 has 12 amino acids.

The sample holds a few counts of this clonotype. J is TRBJ2-3 and V is TRBV7-8, with no clear D. The V end was cut by 1 base, the J end by 0 bases, with 8 bases between. CDR3 length: 15 amino acids. Germline CDR1 is SGHVS and CDR2 is FQNEAQ. The CDR3 protein is CASSLGHTSTDTQYF. CDR3 nucleotide sequence: TGTGCCAGCAGCTTAGGTCACACTAGCACAGATACGCAGTATTTT.

This clonotype has at least ten counts. The chain has TRBV28 and TRBJ2-7, with D tentatively TRBD2 (5 bases). CDR3 length: 13 amino acids. Between the trimmed V and J ends, which lost 1 base and 8 bases, there was a span of 12 bases. Germline CDR1 MDHEN, CDR2 SYDVKM. CDR3 coding DNA: TGTGCCAGCAGTTTATCCGACTACCCACAGCAGTACGTC. Encoded protein: CASSLSDYPQQYV.

The chain is built from TRBV6-5 and TRBJ2-7; weak D call: TRBD2 (5 bases). The germline V gene has CDR1 MNHEY and CDR2 SVGAGI. Trimming left V 7 bases short and J 3 bases short, with 13 bases between. This CDR3 is built from 13 residues. The DNA for the CDR3 is TGTGCCAGCAAATTTTCTGGGAGCTACGAGCAGTACTTC. The encoded protein is CASKFSGSYEQYF.

This chain links TRBV6-2 or TRBV6-3 with TRBJ2-6, with D unresolved. V lost 0 bases and J lost 0, with 6 bases in between. From germline, CDR1 is MNHEY and CDR2 SVGEGT. This CDR3 contains 16 residues. This CDR3 is CASSYSPRSGANVLTF. In nucleotides, the CDR3 is TGTGCCAGCAGTTACTCCCCCCGCTCTGGGGCCAACGTCCTGACTTTC.

The gene calls are TRBV20-1 and TRBJ2-1; TRBD2 matches at 10 bases. CDR1 and CDR2 from the germline V gene are DFQATT and SNEGSKA (reference sequence). J lost 2 bases, V lost 5 bases, and 3 bases had no gene match. There are 14 residues in the CDR3. The CDR3 DNA reads as TGCAGTGCTCGCCTAGCGGGGGCCTACAATGAGCAGTTCTTC. Translating gives CSARLAGAYNEQFF.

This clonotype was detected a few times. The J gene is TRBJ1-1, the V gene TRBV18; no definite D call. The germline V gene has CDR1 KGHSH and CDR2 LQKENI. The length of the CDR3 is 14 residues. V was clipped by 1 base and J by 1 base, with 7 bases between them. CDR3 loop: CASSPQGENTEAFF. The DNA of the CDR3 is TGTGCCAGCTCACCACAGGGAGAGAACACTGAAGCTTTCTTT.

This clonotype was detected a few times. The rearrangement uses TRBV5-1 and TRBJ1-6; unclear D gene. Germline CDR1 and CDR2: SGHRS and YFSETQ. The CDR3 has 14 amino acids. Trimming left V 1 base short and J 5 bases short, with 7 bases between. Here the CDR3 reads CASSLIGDNSPLHF. The CDR3, as DNA: TGCGCCAGCAGCTTGATCGGGGATAATTCACCCCTCCACTTT.

This clonotype was observed a handful of times. The chain joins TRBV6-2 or TRBV6-3 to TRBJ1-4, with D uncertain. This CDR3 is 15 amino acids long. Deletions cut 0 bases from V and 4 bases from J, with 9 bases between. The germline V gene has CDR1 MNHEY and CDR2 SVGEGT. CDR3 sequence: CASSYSDFLNEKLFF. Written as DNA, the CDR3 is TGTGCCAGCAGTTACTCGGATTTCCTTAATGAAAAACTGTTTTTT.

This sequence joins TRBV7-2 and TRBJ1-2, with 8 bases fitting TRBD1. There are 13 residues in the CDR3. V was clipped by 4 bases and J by 8 bases; unmatched bases: 6. Germline CDR1 SGHTA, CDR2 FQGNSA. CDR3 sequence (DNA): TGTGCCAGCAGCTGGACAGGGCTGATGGGCTACACCTTC. It encodes CASSWTGLMGYTF.

The CDR3 DNA follows: TGTGCCAGCAGCCAATACCGACAGGGCGCCCCGGTTCGGGCCTACGAGCAGTACTTC. This sequence encodes CASSQYRQGAPVRAYEQYF. This sequence joins TRBV3-1 and TRBJ2-7; TRBD1 matches at 7 bases. Germline values: CDR1 LGHDT, CDR2 YNNKEL (reference sequence). V was pared by 2 bases and J by 2 bases, with 18 bases of the junction left unmatched. This CDR3 has 19 amino acids.

There are many counts of this clonotype. This sequence joins TRBV5-1 and TRBJ2-3; the D gene is possibly TRBD1 (6 bases). The germline CDR1 and CDR2 sequences are SGHRS and YFSETQ. V shed 3 bases and J shed 1 base, with 9 bases lying between them. This CDR3 contains 14 residues. This CDR3 is CASSSGVGTDTQYF. The CDR3 DNA sequence: TGCGCCAGCAGCTCAGGGGTCGGCACAGATACGCAGTATTTT.

This clonotype has only a few counts. The chain is built from TRBV20-1 and TRBJ1-1, with 7 bases aligning to TRBD1. J lost 1 base, V lost 5 bases, and 4 bases had no gene match. Germline V gene lookup returns CDR1 DFQATT and CDR2 SNEGSKA (reference sequence). The CDR3 has 13 amino acids. CDR3 sequence: CSALDRWNTEAFF. CDR3 sequence (DNA): TGCAGTGCTCTGGACAGGTGGAACACTGAAGCTTTCTTT.

This clonotype was found a few times. The chain employs TRBV5-8 and TRBJ2-7, with no clear D. In germline, CDR1 is SGHTS, CDR2 YDEGEE. The V end was cut by 0 bases, the J end by 3 bases, with 13 bases between. The CDR3 covers 15 residues. Here the CDR3 DNA reads TGTGCCAGCAGCTTGGCCGGCTCAGGACGCTACGAGCAGTACTTC. Translation: CASSLAGSGRYEQYF.

The chain recombines TRBV18 with TRBJ1-2; 7 bases are shared with TRBD1. The CDR3 spans 17 residues. The V gene's germline CDR1 is KGHSH and CDR2 LQKENI. J gave up 4 bases and V 3 bases, and 14 bases lay outside the gene matches. DNA for the CDR3: TGTGCCAGCTCACCGGGCTACAGGGGAGCCCCATCCTATGGCTACACCTTC. Translated, it gives CASSPGYRGAPSYGYTF.

This rearrangement joins TRBV7-2 to TRBJ2-3; TRBD1 agrees at 8 bases. V was pared by 4 bases and J by 8 bases, with 14 bases of the junction left unmatched. The CDR3 is made up of 16 amino acids. Germline CDR1 SGHTA, CDR2 FQGNSA. CDR3 in DNA: TGTGCCAGCAGCTGGGACACGAGGACAGGGATGAGTACGCAGTATTTT. Translating gives CASSWDTRTGMSTQYF.

A few counts support this clonotype. The rearrangement joins TRBV7-9 to TRBJ1-4, with a weak D call TRBD1 (5 bases). CDR3 size: 14 residues. Germline CDR1 reads SEHNR; CDR2 reads FQNEAQ (reference sequence). V was shortened by 4 bases and J by 7 bases, with 13 bases between the two germline ends. The CDR3 loop is CASSSDTEGEKLFF. As DNA, the CDR3 is TGTGCCAGCAGCTCGGACACGGAAGGTGAAAAACTGTTTTTT.

The chain combines TRBV6-2 or TRBV6-3 with TRBJ2-3; 12 bases are a match to TRBD2. Looked up from germline, CDR1 is MNHEY and CDR2 is SVGEGT. The length of the CDR3 is 16 residues. Trimming took 4 bases from V and 7 from J; bases not matched to a gene: 9. The CDR3 coding sequence is TGTGCCAGCAGTTCCCTAGCGGGGGGGACCCTTTATACGCAGTATTTT. This codes for CASSSLAGGTLYTQYF.

This clonotype was seen ten or more times. The V and J genes are TRBV4-3 and TRBJ1-2; D gene unclear. The V end lost 4 bases, the J end lost 6 bases, and 18 bases lay between the germline ends. This CDR3 is built from 15 residues. The germline gives CDR1 LGHNA, CDR2 YSLEER. CDR3 residues: CASSPVGTPSHGYTF. For the CDR3, the DNA is TGCGCCAGCAGCCCGGTCGGAACCCCAAGCCATGGCTACACCTTC.